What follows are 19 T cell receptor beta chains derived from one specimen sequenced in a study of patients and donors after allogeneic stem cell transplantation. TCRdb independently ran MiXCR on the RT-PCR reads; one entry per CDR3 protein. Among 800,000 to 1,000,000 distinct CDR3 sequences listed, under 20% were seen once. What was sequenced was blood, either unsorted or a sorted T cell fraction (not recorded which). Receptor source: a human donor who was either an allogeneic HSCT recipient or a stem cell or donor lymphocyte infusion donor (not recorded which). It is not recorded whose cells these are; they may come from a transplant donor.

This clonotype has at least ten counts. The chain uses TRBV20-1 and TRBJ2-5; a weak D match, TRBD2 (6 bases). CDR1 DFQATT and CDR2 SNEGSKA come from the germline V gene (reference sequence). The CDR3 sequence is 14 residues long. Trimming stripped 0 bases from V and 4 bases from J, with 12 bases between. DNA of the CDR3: TGCAGTGCTAGAGATCCGACGGGGGTAGAGACCCAGTACTTC. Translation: CSARDPTGVETQYF.

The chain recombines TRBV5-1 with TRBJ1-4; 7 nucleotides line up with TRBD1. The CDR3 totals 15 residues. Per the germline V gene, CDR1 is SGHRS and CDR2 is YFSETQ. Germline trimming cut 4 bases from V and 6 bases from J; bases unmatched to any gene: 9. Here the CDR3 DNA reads TGCGCCAGCAGCGCGGCCGAGGGACAGTATGAAAAACTGTTTTTT. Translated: CASSAAEGQYEKLFF.

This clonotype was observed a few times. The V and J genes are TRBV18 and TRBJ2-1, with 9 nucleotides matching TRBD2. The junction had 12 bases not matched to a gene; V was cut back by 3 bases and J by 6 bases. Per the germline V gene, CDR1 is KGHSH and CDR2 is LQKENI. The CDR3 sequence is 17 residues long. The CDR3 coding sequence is TGTGCCAGCTCACCTTCAACACCGGGACTAGCAATCAATGAGCAGTTCTTC. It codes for CASSPSTPGLAINEQFF.

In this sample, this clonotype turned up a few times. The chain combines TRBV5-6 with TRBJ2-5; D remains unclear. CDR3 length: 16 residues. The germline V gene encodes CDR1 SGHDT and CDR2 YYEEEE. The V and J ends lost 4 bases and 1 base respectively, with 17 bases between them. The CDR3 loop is CASSPHQRLRQETQYF. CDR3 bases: TGTGCCAGCAGCCCACACCAACGTCTACGCCAAGAGACCCAGTACTTC.

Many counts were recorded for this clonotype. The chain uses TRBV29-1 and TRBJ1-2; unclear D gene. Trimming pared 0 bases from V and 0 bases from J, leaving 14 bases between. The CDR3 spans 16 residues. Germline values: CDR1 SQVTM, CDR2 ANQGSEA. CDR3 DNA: TGCAGCGTTGAAGACTTTAACAGAAAAGCTAACTATGGCTACACCTTC. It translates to CSVEDFNRKANYGYTF.

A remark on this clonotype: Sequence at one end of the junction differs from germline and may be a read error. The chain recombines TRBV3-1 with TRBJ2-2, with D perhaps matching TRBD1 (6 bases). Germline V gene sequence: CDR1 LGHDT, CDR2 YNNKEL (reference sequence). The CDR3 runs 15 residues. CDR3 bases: TGTGCCAGCAGGCCCGACAGGTTTAACAACGGGGAGCTGTTTTTT. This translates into CASRPDRFNNGELFF. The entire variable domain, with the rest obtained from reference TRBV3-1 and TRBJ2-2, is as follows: DTAVSQTPKYLVTQMGNDKSIKCEQNLGHDTMYWYKQDSKKFLKIMFSYNNKELIINETVPNRFSPKSPDKAHLNLHINSLELGDSAVYFCASRPDRFNNGELFFGEGSRLTVL.

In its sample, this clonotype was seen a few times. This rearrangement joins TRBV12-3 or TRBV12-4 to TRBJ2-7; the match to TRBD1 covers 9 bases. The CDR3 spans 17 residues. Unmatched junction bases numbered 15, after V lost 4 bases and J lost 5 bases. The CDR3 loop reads CASSSDTWTGVLHEQYF. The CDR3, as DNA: TGTGCCAGCAGTTCAGACACGTGGACAGGGGTCCTCCACGAGCAGTACTTC.

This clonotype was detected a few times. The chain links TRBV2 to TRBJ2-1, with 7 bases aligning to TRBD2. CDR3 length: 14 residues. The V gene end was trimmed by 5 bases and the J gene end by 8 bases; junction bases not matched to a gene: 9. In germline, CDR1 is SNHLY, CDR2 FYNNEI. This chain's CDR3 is CASSLKRGGDEQFF. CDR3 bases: TGTGCCAGCAGTCTGAAGAGGGGAGGGGATGAGCAGTTCTTC. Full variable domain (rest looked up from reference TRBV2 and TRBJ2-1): EPEVTQTPSHQVTQMGQEVILRCVPISNHLYFYWYRQILGQKVEFLVSFYNNEISEKSEIFDDQFSVERPDGSNFTLKIRSTKLEDSAMYFCASSLKRGGDEQFFGPGTRLTVL.

The CDR3 DNA sequence: TGTGCCAGCAGCTTACTGTCTAGCAGTGAGCAGTTCTTC. Residues: CASSLLSSSEQFF. The rearrangement uses TRBV7-9 and TRBJ2-1; D is perhaps TRBD2 (5 bases). The V gene lost 2 bases and the J gene lost 9 bases, with 11 bases spanning the gap. This CDR3 has 13 residues. CDR1 is SEHNR, CDR2 FQNEAQ, per germline (reference sequence).

CDR3 amino acids: CASSYLPTGVGTDTQYF. The CDR3 DNA reads as TGCGCCAGCAGCTATCTACCGACAGGAGTAGGCACAGATACGCAGTATTTT. The rearrangement joins TRBV5-1 to TRBJ2-3, with TRBD1 as a possible D gene (6 bases). The CDR3 sequence is 17 residues long. The V and J ends lost 3 bases and 1 base respectively, with 18 bases between them. Looked up from germline, CDR1 is SGHRS and CDR2 is YFSETQ.

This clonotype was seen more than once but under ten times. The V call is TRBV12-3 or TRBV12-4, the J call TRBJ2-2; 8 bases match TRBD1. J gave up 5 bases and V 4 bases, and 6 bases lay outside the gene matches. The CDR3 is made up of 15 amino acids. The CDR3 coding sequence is TGTGCCAGCAGTTCGCCGGACAGGGTGACCGGGGAGCTGTTTTTT. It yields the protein CASSSPDRVTGELFF.

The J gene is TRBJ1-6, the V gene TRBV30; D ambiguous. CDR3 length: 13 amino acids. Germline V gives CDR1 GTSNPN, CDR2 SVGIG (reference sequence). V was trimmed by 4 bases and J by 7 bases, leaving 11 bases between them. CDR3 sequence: CAWTINGNSPLHF. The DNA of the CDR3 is TGTGCCTGGACCATAAATGGGAATTCACCCCTCCACTTT.

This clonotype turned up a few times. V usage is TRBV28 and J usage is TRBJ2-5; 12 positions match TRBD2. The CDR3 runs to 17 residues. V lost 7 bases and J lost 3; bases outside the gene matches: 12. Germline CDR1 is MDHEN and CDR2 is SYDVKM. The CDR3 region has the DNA TGTGCCAGCAAATTGTTGCGGCTAGCGGGAGGGGAAGAGACCCAGTACTTC. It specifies CASKLLRLAGGEETQYF.

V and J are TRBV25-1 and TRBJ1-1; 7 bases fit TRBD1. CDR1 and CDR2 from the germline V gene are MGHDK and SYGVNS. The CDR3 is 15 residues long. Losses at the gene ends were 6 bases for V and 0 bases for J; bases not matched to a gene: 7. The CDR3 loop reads CASRRTGPLNTEAFF. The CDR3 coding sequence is TGTGCCAGCAGGAGGACAGGCCCCCTGAACACTGAAGCTTTCTTT.

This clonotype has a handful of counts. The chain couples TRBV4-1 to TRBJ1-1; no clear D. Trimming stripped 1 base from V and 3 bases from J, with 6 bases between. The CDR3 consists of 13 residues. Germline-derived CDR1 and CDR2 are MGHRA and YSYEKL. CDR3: CASSQGSYTEAFF. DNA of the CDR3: TGCGCCAGCAGCCAAGGCTCTTACACTGAAGCTTTCTTT.

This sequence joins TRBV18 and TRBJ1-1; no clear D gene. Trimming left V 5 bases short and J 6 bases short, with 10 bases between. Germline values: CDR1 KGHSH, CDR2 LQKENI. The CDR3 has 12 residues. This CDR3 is CASSSGGPEAFF. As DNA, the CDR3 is TGTGCCAGCTCATCCGGAGGGCCTGAAGCTTTCTTT.

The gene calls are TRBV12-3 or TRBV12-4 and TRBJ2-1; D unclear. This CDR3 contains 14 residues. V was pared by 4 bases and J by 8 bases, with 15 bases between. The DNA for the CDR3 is TGTGCCAGCAGTTCGGACCTCCCCTGGGATGAGCAGTTCTTC. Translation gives CASSSDLPWDEQFF.

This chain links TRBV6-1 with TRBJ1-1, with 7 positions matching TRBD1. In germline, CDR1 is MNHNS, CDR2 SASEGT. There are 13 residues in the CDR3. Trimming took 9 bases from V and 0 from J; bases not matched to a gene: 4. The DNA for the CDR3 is TGTGCCAGTGGGGGACAGCTGAACACTGAAGCTTTCTTT. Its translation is CASGGQLNTEAFF.

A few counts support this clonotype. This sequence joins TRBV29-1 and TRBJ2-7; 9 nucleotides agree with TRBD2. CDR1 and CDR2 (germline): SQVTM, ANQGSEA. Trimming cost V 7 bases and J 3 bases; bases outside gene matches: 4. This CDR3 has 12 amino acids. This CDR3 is CSAASGIYEQYF. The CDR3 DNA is TGCAGCGCAGCTAGCGGGATCTACGAGCAGTACTTC.